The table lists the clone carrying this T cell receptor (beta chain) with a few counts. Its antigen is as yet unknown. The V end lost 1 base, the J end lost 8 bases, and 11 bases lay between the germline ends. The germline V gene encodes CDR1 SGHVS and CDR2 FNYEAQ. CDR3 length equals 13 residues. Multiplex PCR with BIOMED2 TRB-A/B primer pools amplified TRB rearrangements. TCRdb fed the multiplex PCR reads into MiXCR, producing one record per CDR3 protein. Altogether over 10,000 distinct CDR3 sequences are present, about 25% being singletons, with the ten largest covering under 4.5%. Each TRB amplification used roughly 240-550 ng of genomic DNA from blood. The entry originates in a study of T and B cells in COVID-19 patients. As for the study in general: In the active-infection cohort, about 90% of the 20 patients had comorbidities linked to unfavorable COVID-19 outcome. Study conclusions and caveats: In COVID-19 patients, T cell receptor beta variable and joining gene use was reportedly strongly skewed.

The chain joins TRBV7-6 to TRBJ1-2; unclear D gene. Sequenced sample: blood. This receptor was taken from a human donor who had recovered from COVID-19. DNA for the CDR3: TGTGCCAGCAGCTTAGAATCTGGGCTCGGCTACACCTTC. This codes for CASSLESGLGYTF. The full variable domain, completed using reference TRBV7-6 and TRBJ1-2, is GAGVSQSPRYKVTKRGQDVALRCDPISGHVSLYWYRQALGQGPEFLTYFNYEAQQDKSGLPNDRFSAERPEGSISTLTIQRTEQRDSAMYRCASSLESGLGYTFGSGTRLTVV.